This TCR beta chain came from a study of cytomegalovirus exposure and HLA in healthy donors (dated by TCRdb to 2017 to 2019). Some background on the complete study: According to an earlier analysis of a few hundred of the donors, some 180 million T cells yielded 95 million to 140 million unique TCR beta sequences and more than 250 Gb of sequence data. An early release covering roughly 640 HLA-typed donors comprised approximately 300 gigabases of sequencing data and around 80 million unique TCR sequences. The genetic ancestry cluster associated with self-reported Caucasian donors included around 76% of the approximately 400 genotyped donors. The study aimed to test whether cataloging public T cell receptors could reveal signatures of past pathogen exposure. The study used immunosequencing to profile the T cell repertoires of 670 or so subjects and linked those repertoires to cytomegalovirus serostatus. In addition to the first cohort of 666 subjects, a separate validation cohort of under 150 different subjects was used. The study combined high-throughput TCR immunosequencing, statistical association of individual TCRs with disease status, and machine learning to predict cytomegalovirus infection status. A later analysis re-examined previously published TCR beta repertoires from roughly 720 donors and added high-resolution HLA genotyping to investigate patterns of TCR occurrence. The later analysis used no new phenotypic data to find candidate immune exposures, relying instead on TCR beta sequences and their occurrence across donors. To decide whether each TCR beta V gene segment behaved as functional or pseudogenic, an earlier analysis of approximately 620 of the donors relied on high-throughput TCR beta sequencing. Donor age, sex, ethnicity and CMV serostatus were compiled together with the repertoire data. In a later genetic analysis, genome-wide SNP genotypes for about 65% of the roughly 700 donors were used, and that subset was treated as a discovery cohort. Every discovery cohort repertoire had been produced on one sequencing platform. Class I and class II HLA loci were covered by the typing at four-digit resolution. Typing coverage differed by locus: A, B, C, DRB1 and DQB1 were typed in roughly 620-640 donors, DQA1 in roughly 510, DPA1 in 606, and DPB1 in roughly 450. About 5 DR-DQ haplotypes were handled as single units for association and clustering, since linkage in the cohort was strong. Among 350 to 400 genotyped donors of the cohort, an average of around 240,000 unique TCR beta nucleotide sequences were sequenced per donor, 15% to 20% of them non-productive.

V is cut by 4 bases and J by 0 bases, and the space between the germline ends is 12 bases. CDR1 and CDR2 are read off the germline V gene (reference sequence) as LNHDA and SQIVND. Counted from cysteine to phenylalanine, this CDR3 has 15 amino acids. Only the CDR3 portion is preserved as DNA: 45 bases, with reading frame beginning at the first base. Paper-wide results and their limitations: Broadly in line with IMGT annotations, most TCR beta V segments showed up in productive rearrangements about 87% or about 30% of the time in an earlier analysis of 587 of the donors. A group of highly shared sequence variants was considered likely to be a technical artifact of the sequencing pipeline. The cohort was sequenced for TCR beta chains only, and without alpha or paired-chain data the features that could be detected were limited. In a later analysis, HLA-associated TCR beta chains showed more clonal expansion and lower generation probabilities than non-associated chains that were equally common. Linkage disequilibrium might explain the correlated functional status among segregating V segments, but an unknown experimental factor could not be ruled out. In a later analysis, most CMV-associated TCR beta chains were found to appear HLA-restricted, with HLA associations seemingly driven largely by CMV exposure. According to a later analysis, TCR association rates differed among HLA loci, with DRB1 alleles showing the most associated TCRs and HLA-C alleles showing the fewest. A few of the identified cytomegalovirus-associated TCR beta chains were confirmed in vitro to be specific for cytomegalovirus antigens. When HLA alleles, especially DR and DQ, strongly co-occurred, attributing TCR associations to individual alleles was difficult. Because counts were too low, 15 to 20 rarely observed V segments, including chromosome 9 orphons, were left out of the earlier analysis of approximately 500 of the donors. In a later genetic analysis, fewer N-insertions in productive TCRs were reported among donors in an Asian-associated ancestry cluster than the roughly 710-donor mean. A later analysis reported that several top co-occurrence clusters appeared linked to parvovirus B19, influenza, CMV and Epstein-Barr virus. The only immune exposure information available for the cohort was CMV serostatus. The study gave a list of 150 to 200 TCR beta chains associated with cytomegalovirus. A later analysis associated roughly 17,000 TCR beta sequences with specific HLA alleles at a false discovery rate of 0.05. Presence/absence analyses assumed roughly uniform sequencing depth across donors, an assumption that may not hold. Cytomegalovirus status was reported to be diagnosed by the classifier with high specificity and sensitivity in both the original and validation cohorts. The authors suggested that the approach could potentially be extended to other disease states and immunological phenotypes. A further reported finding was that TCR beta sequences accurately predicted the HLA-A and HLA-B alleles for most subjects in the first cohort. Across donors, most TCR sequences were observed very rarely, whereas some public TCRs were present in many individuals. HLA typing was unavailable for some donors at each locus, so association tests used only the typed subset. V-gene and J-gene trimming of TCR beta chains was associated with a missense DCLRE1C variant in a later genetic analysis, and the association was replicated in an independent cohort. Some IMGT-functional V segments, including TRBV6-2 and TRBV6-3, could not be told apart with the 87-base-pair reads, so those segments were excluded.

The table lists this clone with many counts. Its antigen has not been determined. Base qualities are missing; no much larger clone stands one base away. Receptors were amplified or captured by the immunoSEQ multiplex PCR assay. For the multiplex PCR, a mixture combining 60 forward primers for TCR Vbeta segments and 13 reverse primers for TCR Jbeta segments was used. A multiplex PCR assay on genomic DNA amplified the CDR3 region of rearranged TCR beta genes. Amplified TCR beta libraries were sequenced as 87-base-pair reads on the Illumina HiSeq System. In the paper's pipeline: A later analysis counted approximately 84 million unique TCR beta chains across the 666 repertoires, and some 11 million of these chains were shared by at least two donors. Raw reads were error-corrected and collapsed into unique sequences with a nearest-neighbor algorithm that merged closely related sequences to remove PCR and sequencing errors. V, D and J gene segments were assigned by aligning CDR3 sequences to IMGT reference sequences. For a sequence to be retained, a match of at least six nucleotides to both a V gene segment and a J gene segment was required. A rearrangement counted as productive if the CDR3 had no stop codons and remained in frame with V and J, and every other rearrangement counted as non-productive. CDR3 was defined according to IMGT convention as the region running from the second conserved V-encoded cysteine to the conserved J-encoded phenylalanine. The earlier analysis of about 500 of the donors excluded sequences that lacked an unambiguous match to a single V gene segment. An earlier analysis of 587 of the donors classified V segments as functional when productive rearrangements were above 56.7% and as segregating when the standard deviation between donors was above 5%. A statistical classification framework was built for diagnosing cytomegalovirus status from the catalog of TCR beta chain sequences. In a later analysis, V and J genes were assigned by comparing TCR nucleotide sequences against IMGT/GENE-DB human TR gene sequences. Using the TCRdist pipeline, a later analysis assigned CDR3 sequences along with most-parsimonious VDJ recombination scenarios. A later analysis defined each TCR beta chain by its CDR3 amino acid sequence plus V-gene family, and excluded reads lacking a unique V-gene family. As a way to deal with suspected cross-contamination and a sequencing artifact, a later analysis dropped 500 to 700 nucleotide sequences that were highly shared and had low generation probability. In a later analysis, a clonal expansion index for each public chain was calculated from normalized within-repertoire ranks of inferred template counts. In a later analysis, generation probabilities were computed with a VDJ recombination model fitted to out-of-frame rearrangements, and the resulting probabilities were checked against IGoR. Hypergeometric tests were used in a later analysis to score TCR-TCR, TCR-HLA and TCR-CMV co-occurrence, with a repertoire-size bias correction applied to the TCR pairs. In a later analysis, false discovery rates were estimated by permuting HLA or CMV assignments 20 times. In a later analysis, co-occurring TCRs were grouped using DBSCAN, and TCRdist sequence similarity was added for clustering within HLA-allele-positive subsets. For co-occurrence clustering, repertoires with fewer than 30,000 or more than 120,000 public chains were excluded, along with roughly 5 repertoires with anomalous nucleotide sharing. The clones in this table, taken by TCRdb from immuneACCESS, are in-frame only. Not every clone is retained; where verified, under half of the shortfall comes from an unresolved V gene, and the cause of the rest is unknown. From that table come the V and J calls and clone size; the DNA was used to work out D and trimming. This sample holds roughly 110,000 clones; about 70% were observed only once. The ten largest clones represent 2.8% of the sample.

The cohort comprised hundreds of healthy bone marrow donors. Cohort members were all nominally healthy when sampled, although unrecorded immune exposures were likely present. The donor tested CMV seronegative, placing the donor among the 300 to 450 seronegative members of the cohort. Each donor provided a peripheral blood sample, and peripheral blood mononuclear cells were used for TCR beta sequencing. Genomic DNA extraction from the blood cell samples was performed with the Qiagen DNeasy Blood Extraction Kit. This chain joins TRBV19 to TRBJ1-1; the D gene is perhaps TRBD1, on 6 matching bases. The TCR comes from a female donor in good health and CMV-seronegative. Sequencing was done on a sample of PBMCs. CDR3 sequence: CASSSRTALNTEAFF. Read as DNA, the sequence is TGTGCCAGTAGTAGCCGGACAGCACTGAACACTGAAGCTTTCTTT. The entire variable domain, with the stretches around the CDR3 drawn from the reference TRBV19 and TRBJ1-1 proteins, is DGGITQSPKYLFRKEGQNVTLSCEQNLNHDAMYWYRQDPGQGLRLIYYSQIVNDFQKGDIAEGYSVSREKKESFPLTVTSAQKNPTAFYLCASSSRTALNTEAFFGQGTRLTVV.